This T cell receptor (beta chain) was sequenced during a study of blood T cell repertoires in COVID-19. Across the whole study: Sites in the United States, Italy and Spain provided acute and convalescent COVID-19 samples. Sources were T cells, B-cell-depleted T cells, or PBMCs; the material itself was cDNA or gDNA.

This clone was counted a few times. Original analysis: For nucleated cells, counts were estimated from reference gene primer amplification. Sequencing used immunoSEQ multiplex PCR; TCRdb keeps in-frame clones, though not all of them. V and J calls and clone size are given by that table; D and trimming were obtained from the DNA. This sample has 140,000 to 150,000 clones, with over 70% found just once. The CDR3 is 15 amino acids. The J segment lost 7 bases and the V segment lost 8 bases, leaving 11 bases of the junction unmatched. Germline CDR1 and CDR2: SNHLY and FYNNEI. The V call is TRBV2, the J call TRBJ1-6; 7 nucleotides line up with TRBD1. This TCR came from a human donor in a cohort sampled during active COVID-19. Material for sequencing was peripheral blood. CDR3 coding DNA: TGTGCCAGCCGCCTTACCACAGGGGAGAATTCACCCCTCCACTTT. Residues: CASRLTTGENSPLHF. Full variable domain (remainder filled in from reference TRBV2 and TRBJ1-6): EPEVTQTPSHQVTQMGQEVILRCVPISNHLYFYWYRQILGQKVEFLVSFYNNEISEKSEIFDDQFSVERPDGSNFTLKIRSTKLEDSAMYFCASRLTTGENSPLHFGNGTRLTVT.